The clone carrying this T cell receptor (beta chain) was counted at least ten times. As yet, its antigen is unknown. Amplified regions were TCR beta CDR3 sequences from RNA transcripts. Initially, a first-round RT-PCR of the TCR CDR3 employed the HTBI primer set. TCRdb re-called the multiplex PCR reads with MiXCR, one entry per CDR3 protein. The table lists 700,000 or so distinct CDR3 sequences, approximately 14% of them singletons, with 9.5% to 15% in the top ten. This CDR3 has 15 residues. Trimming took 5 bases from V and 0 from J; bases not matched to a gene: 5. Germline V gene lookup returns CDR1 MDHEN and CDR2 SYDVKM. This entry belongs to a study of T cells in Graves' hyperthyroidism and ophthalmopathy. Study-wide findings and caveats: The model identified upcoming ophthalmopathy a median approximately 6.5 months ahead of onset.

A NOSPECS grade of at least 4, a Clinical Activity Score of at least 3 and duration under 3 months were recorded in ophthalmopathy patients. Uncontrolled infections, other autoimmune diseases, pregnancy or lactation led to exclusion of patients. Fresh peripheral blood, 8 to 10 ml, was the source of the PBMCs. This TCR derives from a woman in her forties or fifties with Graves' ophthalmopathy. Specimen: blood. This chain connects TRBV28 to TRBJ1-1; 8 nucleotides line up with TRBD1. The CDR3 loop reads CASSPTGEMNTEAFF. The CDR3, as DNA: TGTGCCAGCAGTCCGACAGGGGAGATGAACACTGAAGCTTTCTTT.